The 8 T cell receptor beta chains below were found in one sample sequenced in a study of T cells in women clearing cervical HPV infection. TCRdb's copy holds only in-frame clones and misses some; the assay was immunoSEQ multiplex PCR. This repertoire includes tens of thousands of clones. Input material: blood buffy coat. The source of these receptors is a woman aged 18-69 years with a cervical HPV16 infection that either progressed to CIN3+ or cleared (not recorded which).

To note about this clone: The read ends 3 residues early relative to the CDR3; the germline J gene fills the gap. This sequence joins TRBV30 and TRBJ1-2; TRBD1 agrees at 10 bases. The CDR3 is 17 amino acids. Germline V gene sequence: CDR1 GTSNPN, CDR2 SVGIG (reference sequence). CDR3: CAWSRRWRQGAPDGYTF. CDR3 DNA (partial): TGTGCCTGGAGCAGACGTTGGAGACAGGGGGCTCCTGACGGC.

In regard to this clone: The DNA ends 3 residues before the CDR3 does, and the rest of the CDR3 is filled in from the germline J gene. The chain links TRBV29-1 to TRBJ1-2; D uncertain. The length of the CDR3 is 12 residues. In germline, CDR1 is SQVTM, CDR2 ANQGSEA. V shed 3 bases and J shed 6 bases, with 11 bases lying between them. CDR3 DNA, as far as it was read: TGCAGCGTTGATACTCCTCCGGATGGC. Protein: CSVDTPPDG. The whole CDR3 reads CSVDTPPDGYTF.

The CDR3 sequence: CASRASVDTQYF. The CDR3 bases that were read are TGTGCCAGCAGGGCTAGCGTCGATACG. The V gene is TRBV2, the J gene TRBJ2-3; a possible D gene is TRBD2 (6 bases). Coverage ceases 3 residues before the CDR3 finishes, and the germline J gene fills in the end. Trimming took 6 bases from V and 6 from J, leaving 10 bases between them. Germline V gene data show CDR1 as SNHLY and CDR2 as FYNNEI. This CDR3 contains 12 residues.

This clone shows up as medium-sized by frequency. The read falls 3 residues short of the CDR3 end, and the missing part is taken from the germline J gene. This chain links TRBV12-3 or TRBV12-4 with TRBJ1-1, with D possibly being TRBD1 (6 bases). Between the trimmed V and J ends, which lost 2 bases and 1 base, there was a span of 14 bases. The CDR3 runs 16 residues. CDR3: CASSLPGGARNTEAFF. CDR3 DNA, as far as it was read: TGTGCCAGCAGTTTACCGGGGGGGGCCAGGAACACTGAA.

Regarding this clone: The read falls 3 residues short of the CDR3 end, and the missing part is taken from the germline J gene. V gene TRBV2 combines with J gene TRBJ1-5, with D hard to call. Trimming removed 8 bases at V and 4 bases at J, with 12 bases between. The CDR3 extends over 13 amino acids. Germline V CDR1 and CDR2: SNHLY, FYNNEI. The DNA read from the CDR3 is TGTGCCAGCCAGGAGTTACGAAATCAGCCC. It codes for CASQELRNQP. The CDR3 as a whole reads CASQELRNQPQHF.

Turning to this clone: The CDR3 end falls 3 residues outside the read, so it is completed with the germline J gene. V is TRBV5-1 and J is TRBJ2-5; 9 bases are shared with TRBD2. Germline CDR1 reads SGHRS; CDR2 reads YFSETQ. Trimming took 7 bases from V and 1 from J; bases not matched to a gene: 17. The CDR3 is 18 residues long. The CDR3 DNA, read in part, is TGCGCCAGCCAACAGGGACAAGGGAGCGGGGGGTTCCAAGAGACC. Translated: CASQQGQGSGGFQET. The complete CDR3 protein is CASQQGQGSGGFQETQYF.

Regarding this clone: The DNA ends 3 residues before the CDR3 does, and the rest of the CDR3 is filled in from the germline J gene. The V and J genes are TRBV20-1 and TRBJ2-7, with no clear D. Germline assignment: CDR1 DFQATT and CDR2 SNEGSKA (reference sequence). V gave up 5 bases and J gave up 0 bases, with 8 bases separating them. The CDR3 has 12 amino acids. CDR3 in amino acids: CSAPTPSYEQYF. The part of the CDR3 DNA that was read is TGCAGTGCTCCAACTCCCTCCTACGAG.

About this clone itself: The CDR3 end is not reached by the read, which stops 3 residues before it; the germline J gene fills it in. The chain combines TRBV11-3 with TRBJ1-4; no firm D call. CDR3 length: 15 amino acids. Germline V CDR1 and CDR2: SGHNT, YENEEA. The V end lost 2 bases, the J end lost 6 bases, and 13 bases lay between the germline ends. Incomplete CDR3 DNA: TGTGCCAGCAGCTTATTGGGCCGCCAAGATGAAAAA. It codes for CASSLLGRQDEK. In full, the CDR3 is CASSLLGRQDEKLFF.